A selection of T cell receptor beta chains follows, all from one sample in a study of blood T cell repertoires in COVID-19. Assay used: immunoSEQ multiplex PCR; TCRdb lists only in-frame clones, some missing. The sample holds about 60,000 clones; 80% to 85% are singletons and the top ten take around 15%. Input material: peripheral blood. All receptors come from a man between 60 and 75 years old with COVID-19, enrolled during active disease. The CDR3 runs from the conserved cysteine through the conserved F or W. Fields, in order: V gene, J gene, clone size, D gene, CDR3 length, CDR3 DNA, CDR3 protein. The D gene is left open where the match is weak. A row's size may be missing; if present it is once, few, many or a size class.

TRBV6-5	TRBJ2-1	once	-	15	TGTGCCAGCAGCGACTATAGTTCCCCCTACAATGAGCAGTTCTTC	CASSDYSSPYNEQFF
TRBV19	TRBJ2-1	-	TRBD2	15	TGTGCCAGTAGTTTGACTAGCGGGGGGGTCAATGAGCAGTTCTTC	CASSLTSGGVNEQFF
TRBV5-4	TRBJ2-5	-	-	14	TGTGCCAGCAGCCTCCGACAGGCCCAAGAGACCCAGTACTTC	CASSLRQAQETQYF
TRBV24-1	TRBJ2-3	-	-	13	TGTGCCACCAGCAGACTAGACCCAGATACGCAGTATTTT	CATSRLDPDTQYF
TRBV23-1	TRBJ2-1	-	TRBD1	16	TGCGCCAGCAGTCAATTAGTGACAGGGGGCTACAATGAGCAGTTCTTC	CASSQLVTGGYNEQFF
TRBV6-1	TRBJ1-5	few	-	15	TGTGCCAGCAGTGATTCGGAACAGGGCGGGCAGCCCCAGCATTTT	CASSDSEQGGQPQHF
TRBV19	TRBJ2-5	-	-	13	TGTGCCAGTAGTATAACTATCCAAGAGACCCAGTACTTC	CASSITIQETQYF
TRBV29-1	TRBJ2-1	-	-	13	TGCAGCCTTGGTAAGGGGACCTACAATGAGCAGTTCTTC	CSLGKGTYNEQFF
TRBV7-9	TRBJ2-3	-	TRBD2	17	TGTGCCAGCAGCTTCTCGCATAGCGGGGGGGGGACAGATACGCAGTATTTT	CASSFSHSGGGTDTQYF
TRBV27	TRBJ1-2	few	-	13	TGTGCCAGCAGTTTATCAAGGGGCTATGGCTACACCTTC	CASSLSRGYGYTF
TRBV3-1/TRBV3-2	TRBJ1-2	-	TRBD1	14	TGTGCCAGCAGCCAACGAGACAGGGGCAAAGGCTACACCTTC	CASSQRDRGKGYTF
TRBV19	TRBJ1-5	-	-	14	TGTGCCAGTAGTATCGGGTCAGTCAATCAGCCCCAGCATTTT	CASSIGSVNQPQHF
TRBV24-1	TRBJ1-2	few	TRBD1	15	TGTGCCACCAGTGATTCCGAGGACAGGGTAAGGGGCTACACCTTC	CATSDSEDRVRGYTF
TRBV10-1	TRBJ1-6	few	-	15	TGCGCCAGCAGTGAGGAGAGAGCGGGTAATTCACCCCTCCACTTT	CASSEERAGNSPLHF
TRBV5-5	TRBJ1-6	-	-	15	TGTGCCAGCAGCTACATCGGGGCGGACAGTTCACCCCTCCACTTT	CASSYIGADSSPLHF
TRBV5-3	TRBJ2-1	-	-	16	TGTGCCAGAACTAAAACCCCCCGGGACATCGACAATGAGCAGTTCTTC	CARTKTPRDIDNEQFF
TRBV23-1	TRBJ2-2	-	-	13	TGCGCCAGCAGTCAGAGACATGTGCGGGAGCTGTTTTTT	CASSQRHVRELFF
TRBV18	TRBJ1-2	-	-	13	TGTGCCAGCTCACCAAGGGGATTGGGGGGCTACACCTTC	CASSPRGLGGYTF
TRBV5-1	TRBJ1-6	-	TRBD1	16	TGCGCCAGCAGTTGGGACAGGAGCTCCTATAATTCACCCCTCCACTTT	CASSWDRSSYNSPLHF
TRBV28	TRBJ1-5	-	-	14	TGTGCCAGCAGTCGCCCCCCCGGGTATCAGCCCCAGCATTTT	CASSRPPGYQPQHF
TRBV2	TRBJ1-1	-	-	14	TGTGCCAGCAGTGAGCGGGTTCTCCGGAAGGAAGCTTTCTTT	CASSERVLRKEAFF
TRBV18	TRBJ2-1	-	TRBD2	15	TGTGCCAGCTCACCGCCGGGACTAGCGGGGACTGAGCAGTTCTTC	CASSPPGLAGTEQFF
TRBV19	TRBJ2-5	-	TRBD2	15	TGTGCCAGTAGTACTTTAGCGGGGGTACAAGAGACCCAGTACTTC	CASSTLAGVQETQYF